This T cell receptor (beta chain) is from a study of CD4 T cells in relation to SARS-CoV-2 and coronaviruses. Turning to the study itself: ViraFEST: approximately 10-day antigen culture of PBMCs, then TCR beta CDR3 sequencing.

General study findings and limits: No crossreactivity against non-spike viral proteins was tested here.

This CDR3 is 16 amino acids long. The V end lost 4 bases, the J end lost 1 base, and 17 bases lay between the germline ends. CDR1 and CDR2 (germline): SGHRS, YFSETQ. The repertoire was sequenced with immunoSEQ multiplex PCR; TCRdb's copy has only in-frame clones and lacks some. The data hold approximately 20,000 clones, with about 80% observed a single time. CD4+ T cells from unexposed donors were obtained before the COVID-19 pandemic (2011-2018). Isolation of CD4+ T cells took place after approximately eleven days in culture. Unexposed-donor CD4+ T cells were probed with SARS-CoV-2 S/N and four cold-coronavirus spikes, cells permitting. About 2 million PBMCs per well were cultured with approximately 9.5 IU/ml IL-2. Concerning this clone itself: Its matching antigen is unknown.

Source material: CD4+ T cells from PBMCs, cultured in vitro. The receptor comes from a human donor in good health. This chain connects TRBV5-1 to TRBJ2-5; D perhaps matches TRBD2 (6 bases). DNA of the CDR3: TGCGCCAGCAGCCCCACCTGGCGGGGTACCCAAGAGACCCAGTACTTC. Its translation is CASSPTWRGTQETQYF.